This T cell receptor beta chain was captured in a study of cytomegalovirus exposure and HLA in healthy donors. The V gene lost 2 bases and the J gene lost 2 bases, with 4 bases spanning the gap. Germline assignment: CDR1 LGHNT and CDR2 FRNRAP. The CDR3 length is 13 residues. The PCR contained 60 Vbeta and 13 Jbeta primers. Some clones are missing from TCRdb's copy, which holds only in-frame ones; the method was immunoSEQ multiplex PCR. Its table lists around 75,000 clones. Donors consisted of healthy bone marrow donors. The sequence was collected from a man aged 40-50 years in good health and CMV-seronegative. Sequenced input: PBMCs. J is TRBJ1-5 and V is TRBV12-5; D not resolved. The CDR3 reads CASGLLGNQPQHF. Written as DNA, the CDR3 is TGTGCTAGTGGTTTGTTAGGCAATCAGCCCCAGCATTTT.